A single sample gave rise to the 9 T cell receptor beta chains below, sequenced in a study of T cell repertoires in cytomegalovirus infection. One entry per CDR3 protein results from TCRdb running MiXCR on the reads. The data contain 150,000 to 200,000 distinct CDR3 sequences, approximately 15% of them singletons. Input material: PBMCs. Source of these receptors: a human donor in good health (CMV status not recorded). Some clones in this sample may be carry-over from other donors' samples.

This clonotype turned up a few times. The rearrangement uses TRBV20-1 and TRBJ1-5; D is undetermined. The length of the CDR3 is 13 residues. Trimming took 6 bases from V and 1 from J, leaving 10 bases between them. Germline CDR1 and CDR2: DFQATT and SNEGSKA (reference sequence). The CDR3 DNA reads TGCAGTGCCCGCGGGGAGAGCAATCAGCCCCAGCATTTT. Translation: CSARGESNQPQHF.

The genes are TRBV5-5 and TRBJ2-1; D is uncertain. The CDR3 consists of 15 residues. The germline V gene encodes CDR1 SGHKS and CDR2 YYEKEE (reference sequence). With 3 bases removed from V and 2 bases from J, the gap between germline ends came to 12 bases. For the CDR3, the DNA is TGTGCCAGCAGCTCGACCTTTAAGGCCTACAATGAGCAGTTCTTC. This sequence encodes CASSSTFKAYNEQFF.

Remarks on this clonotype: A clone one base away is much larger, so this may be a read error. The CDR3 DNA reads as TGTGCCAGCAGCCTACTAATGGGGACTGAAGCTTCCTTT. This gives the protein CASSLLMGTEASF. The chain combines TRBV7-6 with TRBJ1-1; D perhaps matches TRBD1 (5 bases). Germline-derived CDR1 and CDR2 are SGHVS and FNYEAQ. This CDR3 is 13 amino acids long.

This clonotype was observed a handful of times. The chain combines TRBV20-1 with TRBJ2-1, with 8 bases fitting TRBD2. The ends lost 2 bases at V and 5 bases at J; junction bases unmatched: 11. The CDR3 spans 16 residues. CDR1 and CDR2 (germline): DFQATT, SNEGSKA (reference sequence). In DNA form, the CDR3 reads TGCAGTGCTAGAACCCGTAGCGGGACTCTCCACAATGAGCAGTTCTTC. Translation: CSARTRSGTLHNEQFF.

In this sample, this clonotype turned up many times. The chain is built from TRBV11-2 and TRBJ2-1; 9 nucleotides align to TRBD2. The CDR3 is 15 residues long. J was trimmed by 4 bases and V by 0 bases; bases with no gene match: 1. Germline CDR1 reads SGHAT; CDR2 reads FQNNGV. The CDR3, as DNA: TGTGCCAGCAGCTTAGAAGCGGGAGGTTACAATGAGCAGTTCTTC. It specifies CASSLEAGGYNEQFF.

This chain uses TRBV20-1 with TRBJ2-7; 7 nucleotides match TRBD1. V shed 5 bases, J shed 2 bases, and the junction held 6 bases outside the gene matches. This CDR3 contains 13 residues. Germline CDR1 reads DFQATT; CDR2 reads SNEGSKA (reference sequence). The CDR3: CSAPGQRAYEQYF. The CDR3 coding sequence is TGCAGTGCTCCGGGACAGAGGGCCTACGAGCAGTACTTC.

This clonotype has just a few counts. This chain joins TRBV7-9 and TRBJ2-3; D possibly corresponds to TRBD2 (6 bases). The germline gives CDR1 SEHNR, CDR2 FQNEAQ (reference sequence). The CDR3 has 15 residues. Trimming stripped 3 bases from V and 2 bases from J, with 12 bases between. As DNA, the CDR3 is TGTGCCAGCAGCTTCGGGGACTCCCACACAGATACGCAGTATTTT. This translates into CASSFGDSHTDTQYF.

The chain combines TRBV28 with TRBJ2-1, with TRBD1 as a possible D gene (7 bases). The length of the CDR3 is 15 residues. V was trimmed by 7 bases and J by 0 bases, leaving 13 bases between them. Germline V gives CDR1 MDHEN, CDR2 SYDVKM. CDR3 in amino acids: CASIGGDSSYNEQFF. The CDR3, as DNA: TGTGCCAGCATTGGCGGGGACAGCTCCTACAATGAGCAGTTCTTC.

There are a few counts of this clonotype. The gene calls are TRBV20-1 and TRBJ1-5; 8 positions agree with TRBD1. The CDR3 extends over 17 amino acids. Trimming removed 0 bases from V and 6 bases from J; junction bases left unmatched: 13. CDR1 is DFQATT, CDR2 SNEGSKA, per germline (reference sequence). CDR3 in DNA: TGCAGTGCTAGAGATTCTGGACAGGGAGGCCGCTCTCAGCCCCAGCATTTT. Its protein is CSARDSGQGGRSQPQHF.